These T cell receptor beta chains were read from a single sample in a study of blood T cell repertoires in COVID-19. The repertoire was sequenced with immunoSEQ multiplex PCR; TCRdb's copy has only in-frame clones and lacks some. This sample has about 210,000 clones; around nine tenths occur once, and the top ten carry about 1.5%. The specimen was peripheral blood. The receptors come from a man between 18 and 35 years old with active or convalescent COVID-19. Each CDR3 is given with its conserved first and last residue. The order of the fields is V gene, clone size, D gene, J gene, CDR3 protein, CDR3 DNA. A D gene is named only where the DNA matches it firmly. Expanded clones get a size class; other rows say once, few or many, or leave the size out.

TRBV28	-	TRBD1	TRBJ1-5	CASSPIETGRQPQHF	TGTGCCAGCAGTCCCATTGAGACAGGGCGACAGCCCCAGCATTTT
TRBV5-6	-	TRBD2	TRBJ2-7	CASSLGGLVPLYEQYF	TGTGCCAGCAGCCTGGGGGGACTAGTCCCCCTGTACGAGCAGTACTTC
TRBV24-1	-	-	TRBJ1-5	CATSDLGTDSNQPQHF	TGTGCCACCAGTGATTTGGGGACGGACAGTAATCAGCCCCAGCATTTT
TRBV19	-	-	TRBJ1-5	CASSMGGLSNQPQHF	TGTGCCAGTAGTATGGGGGGGCTTAGCAATCAGCCCCAGCATTTT
TRBV30	-	-	TRBJ1-6	CAWSAHELSYNSPLHF	TGTGCCTGGAGCGCCCATGAGTTGTCCTATAATTCACCCCTCCACTTT
TRBV5-6	-	-	TRBJ1-6	CASSLAGYDNSPLHF	TGTGCCAGCAGCTTGGCAGGGTACGATAATTCACCCCTCCACTTT
TRBV7-2	-	TRBD2	TRBJ2-7	CASSLVAGRGSYEQYF	TGTGCCAGCAGCTTAGTTGCCGGGAGGGGGTCCTACGAGCAGTACTTC
TRBV28	-	-	TRBJ2-7	CASSRVAAPYEQYF	TGTGCCAGCAGTCGGGTAGCGGCCCCCTACGAGCAGTACTTC
TRBV6-5	-	-	TRBJ2-7	CASSLKGAYEQYF	TGTGCCAGCAGCCTCAAGGGGGCCTACGAGCAGTACTTC
TRBV11-2	-	-	TRBJ1-3	CASSREGNTIYF	TGTGCCAGCAGCCGCGAGGGAAACACCATATATTTT
TRBV4-3	-	-	TRBJ1-4	CASSLRPGPNEKLFF	TGCGCCAGCAGCCTAAGACCAGGGCCAAATGAAAAACTGTTTTTT
TRBV7-2	-	-	TRBJ2-2	CATRVRGTGELFF	TGTGCCACCAGGGTGCGGGGTACCGGGGAGCTGTTTTTT
TRBV29-1	many	-	TRBJ1-3	CSVLLAGNTIYF	TGCAGCGTCCTCCTCGCTGGAAACACCATATATTTT
TRBV6-5	-	-	TRBJ1-3	CASRQSGNTIYF	TGTGCCAGCAGACAGAGTGGAAACACCATATATTTT
TRBV28	-	-	TRBJ1-4	CASSLGTLLLDEKLFF	TGTGCCAGCAGTCTAGGGACACTGCTTCTGGATGAAAAACTGTTTTTT
TRBV19	-	TRBD1	TRBJ2-1	CASNLQGAHEQFF	TGTGCCAGTAACTTGCAGGGGGCCCATGAGCAGTTCTTC
TRBV21-1	few	-	TRBJ1-1	CARKRDRENTEAFF	TGTGCCAGGAAACGGGACAGAGAGAACACTGAAGCTTTCTTT
TRBV3-1/TRBV3-2	-	TRBD2	TRBJ2-1	CASRPGGFYNEQFF	TGTGCCAGCAGGCCGGGGGGATTCTACAATGAGCAGTTCTTC
TRBV6-5	-	-	TRBJ2-1	CASRRDSYNEQFF	TGTGCCAGCAGAAGAGACAGTTACAATGAGCAGTTCTTC
TRBV11-2	once	-	TRBJ1-1	CASSTLSAGNTEAFF	TGTGCCAGCAGCACGCTATCGGCGGGGAACACTGAAGCTTTCTTT
TRBV5-1	-	TRBD1	TRBJ2-3	CASSKGQTSGTDTQYF	TGCGCCAGCAGCAAGGGACAGACCTCGGGGACAGATACGCAGTATTTT
TRBV15	-	TRBD1	TRBJ2-4	CATSRVGTGLVRAKNIQYF	TGTGCCACCAGCAGAGTTGGGACAGGGTTAGTTAGGGCCAAAAACATTCAGTACTTC
TRBV3-1/TRBV3-2	-	-	TRBJ1-5	CASSLSRGMGNQPQHF	TGTGCCAGCAGCCTGTCCAGGGGTATGGGCAATCAGCCCCAGCATTTT
TRBV5-1	once	-	TRBJ2-5	CASSLVPQETQYF	TGCGCCAGCAGCTTGGTCCCACAAGAGACCCAGTACTTC
TRBV30	-	TRBD2	TRBJ2-1	CAWSDLAGDLEVF	TGTGCCTGGAGTGACCTAGCGGGCGATTTAGAGGTCTTC
TRBV7-2	once	TRBD2	TRBJ2-3	CASSARGGTSPVYTQYF	TGTGCCAGCAGCGCGAGGGGAGGGACTAGCCCCGTTTATACGCAGTATTTT